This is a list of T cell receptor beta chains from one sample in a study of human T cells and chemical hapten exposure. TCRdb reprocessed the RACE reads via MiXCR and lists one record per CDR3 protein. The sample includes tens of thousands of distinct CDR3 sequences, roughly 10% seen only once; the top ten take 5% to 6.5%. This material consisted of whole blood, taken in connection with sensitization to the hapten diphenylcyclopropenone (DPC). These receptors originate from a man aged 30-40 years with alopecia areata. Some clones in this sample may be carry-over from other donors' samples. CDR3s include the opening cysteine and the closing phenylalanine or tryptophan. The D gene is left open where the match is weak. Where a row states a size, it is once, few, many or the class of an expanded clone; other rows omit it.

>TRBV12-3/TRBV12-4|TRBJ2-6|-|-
TGTGCCAGCAGCACGGGACGGCTCTCTGGGGCCAACGTCCTGACTTTC
CASSTGRLSGANVLTF
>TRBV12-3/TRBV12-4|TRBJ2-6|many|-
TGTGCCAGCAGTCGCCCTAGCTCGTTTGGGGCCAACGTCCTGACTTTC
CASSRPSSFGANVLTF
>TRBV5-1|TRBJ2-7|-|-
TGCGCCAGCAGCTTGGACAGAACTCGTGTCTCCTACGAGCAGTACTTC
CASSLDRTRVSYEQYF
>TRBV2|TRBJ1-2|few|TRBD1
TGTGCCAGCAGACCAGACAGGGATTCTAACTATGGCTACACCTTC
CASRPDRDSNYGYTF
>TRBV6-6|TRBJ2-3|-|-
TGTGCCAGCAGTTACTTGGTGGGCACAGATACGCAGTATTTT
CASSYLVGTDTQYF
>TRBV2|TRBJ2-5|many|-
TGTGCCAGCACCAGGACTCGAGAAGAGACCCAGTACTTC
CASTRTREETQYF
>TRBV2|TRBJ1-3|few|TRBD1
TGTGCCAGCAGTGAGGACAGGTCGGGAAACACCATATATTTT
CASSEDRSGNTIYF
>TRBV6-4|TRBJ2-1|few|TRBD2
TGTGCCAGCAAAAATACCGGGACTAGCGGGAGACATGAGCAGTTCTTC
CASKNTGTSGRHEQFF
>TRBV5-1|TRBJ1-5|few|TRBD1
TGCGCCAGCAGCCTGGGACAGGGTACACAGCCCCAGCATTTT
CASSLGQGTQPQHF
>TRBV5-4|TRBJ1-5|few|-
TGTGCCAGCAGCATGGGGCAGGGTCGAAATCAGCCCCAGCATTTT
CASSMGQGRNQPQHF
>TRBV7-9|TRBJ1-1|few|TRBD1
TGTGCCAGCAGCTTAGATGACAGGGGTGGCACTGAAGCTTTCTTT
CASSLDDRGGTEAFF
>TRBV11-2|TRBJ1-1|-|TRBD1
TGTGCCAGCAGCTTGCGGGACAGTGCATTCACTGAAGCTTTCTTT
CASSLRDSAFTEAFF
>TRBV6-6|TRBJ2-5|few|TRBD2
TGTGCCAGCACCTCACTAGCGGAGGGGGAGACCCAGTACTTC
CASTSLAEGETQYF
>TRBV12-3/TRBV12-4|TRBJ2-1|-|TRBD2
TGTGCCAGCAGTGCGACTAGCTCGCGGAATGAGCAGTTCTTC
CASSATSSRNEQFF
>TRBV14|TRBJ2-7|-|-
TGTGCCAGCAGCCATAGGCCGCCTTACGAGCAGTACTTC
CASSHRPPYEQYF
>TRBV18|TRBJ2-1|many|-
TGTGCCAGCTCACTTAGCGGTAGCTCCTACAATGAGCAGTTCTTC
CASSLSGSSYNEQFF
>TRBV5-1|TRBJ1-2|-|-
TGCGCCAGCAGCTGGGGACAATCTAACTATGGCTACACCTTC
CASSWGQSNYGYTF
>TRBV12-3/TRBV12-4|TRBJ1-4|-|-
TGTGCCAGCAGTTTCGATGAAGTGGAAAAACTGTTTTTT
CASSFDEVEKLFF
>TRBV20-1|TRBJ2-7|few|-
TGCAGTGCTAGAGAACAGGGAGGACCCTACGAGCAGTACTTC
CSAREQGGPYEQYF
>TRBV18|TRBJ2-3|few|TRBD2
TGTGCCAGCTCACCACTCGGGACTAGCGGGAGCACTTATACGCAGTATTTT
CASSPLGTSGSTYTQYF
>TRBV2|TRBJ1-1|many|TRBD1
TGTGCCAGCAGTGAAAATCAGGGGGGCACTGAAGCTTTCTTT
CASSENQGGTEAFF
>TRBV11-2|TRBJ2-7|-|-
TGTGCCAGCAGCTTAGGATTTTACGAGCAGTACTTC
CASSLGFYEQYF
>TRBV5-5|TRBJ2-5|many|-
TGTGCCAGCAGCTTGTCAAGCCCCCTCGAGACCCAGTACTTC
CASSLSSPLETQYF
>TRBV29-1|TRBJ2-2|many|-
TGCAGCGTTGAAGGCGCAGGGTACACCGGGGAGCTGTTTTTT
CSVEGAGYTGELFF
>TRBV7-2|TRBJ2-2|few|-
TGTGCCAGCAGCTTAGAAAGGAGGCGAAAATACACCGGGGAGCTGTTTTTT
CASSLERRRKYTGELFF
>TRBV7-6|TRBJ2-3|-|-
TGTGCCAGCAGACAGGGACTCACAGATACGCAGTATTTT
CASRQGLTDTQYF
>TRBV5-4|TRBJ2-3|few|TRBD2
TGTGCCAGCAGCTCGGGACTAGCGGGTACTAGCACAGATACGCAGTATTTT
CASSSGLAGTSTDTQYF
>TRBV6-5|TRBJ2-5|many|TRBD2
TGTGCCAGCAGTTTTCAACTCCGACTAGCGGGGGGACAAGAGACCCAGTACTTC
CASSFQLRLAGGQETQYF